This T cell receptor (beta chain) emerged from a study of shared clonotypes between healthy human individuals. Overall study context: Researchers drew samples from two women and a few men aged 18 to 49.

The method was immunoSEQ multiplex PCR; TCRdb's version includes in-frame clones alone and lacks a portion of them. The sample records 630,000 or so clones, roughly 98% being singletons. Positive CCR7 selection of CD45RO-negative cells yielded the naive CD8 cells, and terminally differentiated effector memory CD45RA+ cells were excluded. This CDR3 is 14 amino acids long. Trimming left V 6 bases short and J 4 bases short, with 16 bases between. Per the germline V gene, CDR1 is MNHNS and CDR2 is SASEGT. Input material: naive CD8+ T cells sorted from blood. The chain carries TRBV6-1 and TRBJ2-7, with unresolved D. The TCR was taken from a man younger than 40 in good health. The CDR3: CASSKGLERYEQYF. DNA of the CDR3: TGTGCCAGCAGCAAGGGTCTGGAGAGATACGAGCAGTACTTC.